This T cell receptor (beta chain) was captured in a study of blood T cell repertoires in COVID-19 (dated by TCRdb to the early 2020s). Context from the whole study: Samples covering the acute and convalescent phases of COVID-19 were provided by collaborators in the United States, Italy and Spain. The samples were drawn from two sources: the first 160 participants of the ongoing ImmuneRACE study, and about 1,300 subjects contributed by 6 global collaborators. The prospective study material was composed of cDNA or gDNA derived from T cells, B-cell-depleted T cells, or PBMCs. The repertoires were released in a freely available public database meant as a resource for research on the immune response to SARS-CoV-2. HLA class I and class II types, where available, came from metadata supplied by the sample provider rather than from assay-based typing. The dataset comprised deeply sampled blood TCRbeta repertoires from subjects exposed to, actively infected with, or recovered from COVID-19. The sample metadata nearly always contained a de-identified subject ID, COVID-19 status, age in years and sex. Broader findings and caveats from the paper: The amount of clinical and demographic metadata varied by source and participant and was provided uncurated.

TCRbeta CDR3 regions were amplified from genomic DNA by means of the immunoSEQ Assay, a bias-controlled multiplex PCR. As for the original processing: Within the assay, amplification of reference gene primers was used to estimate how many nucleated cells each sample contained. Sequence reads were collapsed and filtered to measure the absolute abundance of every unique TCRbeta CDR3 rearrangement. For each sample, productive Simpson clonality was calculated by taking the square root of Simpson's diversity index across productive rearrangements. The table was pulled from immuneACCESS by TCRdb, which kept in-frame rearrangements only. Such tables lose some clones; where checked, under half of the loss comes from unresolved V genes, and the rest has no known cause. V, J and clone size are taken as reported in that table, and D and trimming were inferred from the DNA itself. The sample contains 95,000 to 100,000 clones, around 90% of them found a single time. The biggest ten clones account for more than 3.5% of the sample.

One collaborating source in Seattle enrolled patients while the patients were actively infected and followed the patients over time throughout the course of disease. Collaborating institutions collected whole blood in K2EDTA tubes following their own protocols. For TCRbeta analysis, collaborators shipped samples in one of three forms: frozen whole blood, isolated PBMCs, or DNA extracted from either of those sample types. Only one count was recorded for this clone. Its antigen is unknown. No much larger clonotype is one base removed from it; base qualities were not supplied. In the germline V gene (reference sequence), CDR1 corresponds to SEHNR and CDR2 to FQNEAQ. Counted from cysteine to phenylalanine, this CDR3 has 15 amino acids. Only the CDR3 region is kept as DNA, spanning 45 bases read in frame from base 1. Germline trimming: 7 bases from V, 3 bases from J; junction bases outside gene matches: 11.

The V and J genes are TRBV7-9 and TRBJ1-1, with 7 junctional bases fitting TRBD1. This TCR was sampled from a human donor with COVID-19, enrolled during active disease. The donor label of this sample is uncertain. The sample taken for sequencing was peripheral blood. The sequenced DNA: TGTGCCAGCACTTCGAGACCAGGGGGTTACACTGAAGCTTTCTTT. Its translation is CASTSRPGGYTEAFF.